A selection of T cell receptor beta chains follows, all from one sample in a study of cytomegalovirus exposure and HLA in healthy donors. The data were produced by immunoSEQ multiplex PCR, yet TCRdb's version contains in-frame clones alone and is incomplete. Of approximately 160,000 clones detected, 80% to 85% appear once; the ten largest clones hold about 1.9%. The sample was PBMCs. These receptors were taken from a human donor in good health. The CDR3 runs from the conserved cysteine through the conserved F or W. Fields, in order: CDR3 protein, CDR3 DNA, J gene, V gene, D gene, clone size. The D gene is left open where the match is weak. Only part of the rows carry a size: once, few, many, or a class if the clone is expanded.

cdr3_aa: CASSLDTNSPLHF
cdr3_nt: TGTGCCAGCAGCTTGGACACGAATTCACCCCTCCACTTT
j_call: TRBJ1-6
v_call: TRBV5-4
d_call: .
clone_size: .

cdr3_aa: CASSPIGAGGYEQYF
cdr3_nt: TGTGCCAGCAGTCCGATCGGTGCGGGGGGGTACGAGCAGTACTTC
j_call: TRBJ2-7
v_call: TRBV5-6
d_call: TRBD2
clone_size: .

cdr3_aa: CSVVRGTVTDTQYF
cdr3_nt: TGCAGCGTTGTCAGGGGGACGGTGACAGATACGCAGTATTTT
j_call: TRBJ2-3
v_call: TRBV29-1
d_call: TRBD1
clone_size: .

cdr3_aa: CASSIAGTGQETQYF
cdr3_nt: TGTGCCAGCAGCATCGCCGGGACAGGCCAAGAGACCCAGTACTTC
j_call: TRBJ2-5
v_call: TRBV7-2
d_call: TRBD1
clone_size: .

cdr3_aa: CAISQTSGVGNEQFF
cdr3_nt: TGTGCCATCAGCCAGACTAGCGGGGTCGGAAATGAGCAGTTCTTC
j_call: TRBJ2-1
v_call: TRBV10-3
d_call: TRBD2
clone_size: .

cdr3_aa: CASSLASHSPYEQYF
cdr3_nt: TGTGCCAGCAGCTTAGCGTCACACAGCCCCTACGAGCAGTACTTC
j_call: TRBJ2-7
v_call: TRBV7-2
d_call: .
clone_size: once

cdr3_aa: CASSVRTVNQPQHF
cdr3_nt: TGTGCCAGCAGTGTCCGGACTGTCAATCAGCCCCAGCATTTT
j_call: TRBJ1-5
v_call: TRBV6-5
d_call: .
clone_size: .

cdr3_aa: CASGRQGDQPQHF
cdr3_nt: TGTGCCAGCGGACGACAGGGGGATCAGCCCCAGCATTTT
j_call: TRBJ1-5
v_call: TRBV2
d_call: TRBD1
clone_size: .

cdr3_aa: CASSLNGPGATYEQYF
cdr3_nt: TGTGCCAGCAGTTTGAACGGTCCGGGAGCCACCTACGAGCAGTACTTC
j_call: TRBJ2-7
v_call: TRBV27
d_call: .
clone_size: .

cdr3_aa: CASSPGRAGASYEQYF
cdr3_nt: TGTGCCAGCAGCCCCGGCAGGGCGGGGGCCTCCTACGAGCAGTACTTC
j_call: TRBJ2-7
v_call: TRBV7-8
d_call: .
clone_size: .

cdr3_aa: CASSGESPLHF
cdr3_nt: TGTGCCAGCAGTGGAGAGTCACCCCTCCACTTT
j_call: TRBJ1-6
v_call: TRBV2
d_call: .
clone_size: .